This T cell receptor beta chain originates from a study of blood T cell repertoires in COVID-19. Background on the study: Collection of acute and convalescent COVID-19 samples took place in the United States, Italy and Spain. T cells, B-cell-depleted T cells, or PBMCs provided the cDNA or gDNA that served as material.

This clone was recorded once. Original processing methods: Using reference gene primer amplification, nucleated cell counts were estimated. Clones were read by immunoSEQ multiplex PCR, and TCRdb kept only the in-frame ones, dropping some. V and J calls plus clone size are reproduced from that table; the DNA served to infer D and trimming. This table holds some 130,000 clones, about 76% found once. Germline CDR1 reads LGHDT; CDR2 reads YNNKEL (reference sequence). The CDR3 is made up of 11 amino acids. Trimming pared 11 bases from V and 4 bases from J, leaving 11 bases between. The receptor's source is a woman in her fifties or sixties with active or convalescent COVID-19. The chain is built from TRBV3-1 (or the pseudogene TRBV3-2) and TRBJ1-1; D remains unclear. The sample taken for sequencing was peripheral blood. CDR3 region: CAAGEGTEAFF. Written as DNA, the CDR3 is TGTGCCGCCGGGGAGGGCACTGAAGCTTTCTTT.